The T cell receptor beta chain under discussion was sequenced for a study of T cells in Graves' hyperthyroidism and ophthalmopathy (dated by TCRdb to about 2019). With regard to the full study: A discovery cohort of fewer than 110 patients, 43 with Graves' ophthalmopathy and under 60 with stable Graves' hyperthyroidism, was used to find distinguishing TCR V-J signatures. Prospective prediction of ophthalmopathy was tested in an independent validation cohort consisting of 18 hyperthyroidism patients and 15 or so patients who later progressed to ophthalmopathy. The roughly 91 discovery patients were randomly split 7:3 into training and test sets. In over five Graves' hyperthyroidism patients, the study also compared T-cell repertoires from thyroid tissue with T-cell repertoires from blood. After sampling, hyperthyroidism patients received methimazole starting at 30 mg daily, and ophthalmopathy patients received high-dose intravenous methylprednisolone. The paper reports TCR Vbeta CDR3 sequencing of fewer than 150 peripheral blood samples: under 45 ophthalmopathy, under 85 hyperthyroidism and 17 progressor patients.

The study at large found these results: During validation, the model predicted progression to ophthalmopathy a median of roughly 7.1 months ahead of onset, with around 71% sensitivity and around 72% specificity. Most expanded thyroid clonotypes (frequency above 0.001) were also detected in blood, a finding suggesting that blood repertoires may reflect thyroid immune responses. In cross-validation, a model built on a 13 V-J signature told ophthalmopathy apart from stable hyperthyroidism with roughly 87% sensitivity and 81% to 82% specificity, and in testing the same model reached 80%/75%. Sample size was not statistically predetermined, and investigators were not blinded to group allocation.

CDR1 and CDR2, looked up from the germline V gene, are SQVTM and ANQGSEA. V lost 4 bases and J lost 2 bases, and the count of bases not matched to a germline gene is 13. Taken from cysteine to phenylalanine, the CDR3 has 16 residues. The read is trimmed to its CDR3 DNA, 48 bases read in frame from base 1. Exclusion was applied to patients with uncontrolled infections, other autoimmune diseases, pregnancy or lactation. Diagnoses were based on clinical symptoms, serum thyroxine and TRAb, thyroid ultrasound and orbital computed tomography. Trizol reagent was used to extract total RNA, and RNA quality was then checked on an Agilent 2100 Bioanalyzer. This clonotype has only one observation. The antigen this receptor binds is unknown. Base quality data are lacking; no much larger clone is found one base away. Evidence from a single read is weak. TCR beta CDR3 regions were amplified from RNA transcripts. For the first round of RT-PCR on the TCR CDR3, the HTBI primer set was used together with the Qiagen OneStep RT-PCR kit. Libraries were constructed in a second round of multiplex PCR, after which size selection and purification were performed. Libraries were sequenced paired-end with 100 bp reads on an Illumina HiSeq2000. In the paper's pipeline: SOAPnuke was used to process the raw data, removing reads that contained adapters or uncalled bases, had a mean Phred below 15, or lacked an exact match to the constant primer or identifier. High-quality paired reads were merged using COPE v1.2.5, and each unique nucleotide sequence was defined as a clonotype. MiTCR v1.1 was used to align the clonotypes against IMGT TRBV, TRBD and TRBJ reference segments. The analysis was restricted to V-J combinations with a frequency above 0.0001, which together covered 99% to 99.2% of the repertoires. A TCS score was defined as the ratio of F50 (clonal expansion) to E x V (chaos), with BLOSUM62-based TCRdist applied between CDR3 peptides within each V-J. Welch's t-statistics and random forest reduced some 510 V-J features to roughly 13, which were used in a naive Bayes classifier (R e1071). Thyroid-blood repertoire similarity was quantified with the Morisita-Horn index. TCRdb handled the public reads itself, with Q25 trimming in fastp and clone calling in MiXCR, and kept productive beta chains. Rows matching on CDR3 protein sequence are summarized as one entry with the most common DNA and genes. TCRdb assigned the V and J calls; the authors' analysis was not used. The sample table lists roughly 500,000 distinct CDR3 sequences, approximately 48% of them with a count of one. The ten most abundant clones make up 35% to 50% of the sample.

The chain was built from TRBV29-1 and TRBJ2-5; 7 junctional bases match TRBD1. Sequencing used peripheral blood or thyroid tissue (not recorded which). The source of this sequence is an adult woman with Graves' disease, either hyperthyroidism or ophthalmopathy (not recorded which). The CDR3 corresponds to CSVGVSRTGPQETQYF. In nucleotides, the sequence is TGCAGCGTTGGGGTTAGCAGGACAGGTCCTCAAGAGACCCAGTACTTC.